The 27 T cell receptor beta chains given below trace back to one sample, sequenced in a study of T cell responses to AZD1222 COVID-19 vaccine. TCRdb keeps only in-frame clones here, not all; method: immunoSEQ multiplex PCR. The sample holds roughly 77,000 clones; roughly 87% are singletons and the top ten take about 5.5%. Sequencing used peripheral blood, obtained on day 0 of MenACWY control vaccination. The receptor source for this set is an adult in good health.

This clone was counted between two and nine times. The same CDR3 is also encoded by other DNA sequences in this sample. This chain connects TRBV6-5 to TRBJ2-7, with 8 bases identical to TRBD1. This CDR3 is built from 15 residues. Germline assignment: CDR1 MNHEY and CDR2 SVGAGI. Unmatched junction bases numbered 6, after V lost 2 bases and J lost 3 bases. CDR3 in amino acids: CASSYVQGASYEQYF. The CDR3 region has the DNA TGTGCCAGCAGTTACGTCCAGGGGGCAAGCTACGAGCAGTACTTC.

The genes are TRBV25-1 and TRBJ2-1, with 8 bases that match TRBD1. Germline CDR1 MGHDK, CDR2 SYGVNS. The CDR3 has 15 residues. Trimming at V came to 3 bases and at J to 7 bases, leaving 8 bases not matched to a gene. The CDR3 region is CASSDPRGRRNEQFF. The CDR3 nucleotides read TGTGCCAGCAGTGATCCCAGGGGGCGCAGAAATGAGCAGTTCTTC.

V gene TRBV7-2 combines with J gene TRBJ1-5, with a possible D match to TRBD1 (6 bases). The germline gives CDR1 SGHTA, CDR2 FQGNSA. Trimming stripped 1 base from V and 1 base from J, with 20 bases between. The length of the CDR3 is 19 residues. DNA of the CDR3: TGTGCCAGCAGCTTAGGCCTACAGGGAAGGCCCTCCAGCAATCAGCCCCAGCATTTT. The encoded protein is CASSLGLQGRPSSNQPQHF.

This clone turned up a few times. The chain joins TRBV7-9 to TRBJ2-3; D unresolved. Trimming cost V 0 bases and J 2 bases, with 15 bases left between them. CDR3 length: 17 amino acids. Germline V gene sequence: CDR1 SEHNR, CDR2 FQNEAQ (reference sequence). The CDR3 loop reads CASSLAGGSGFTDTQYF. DNA of the CDR3: TGTGCCAGCAGCTTAGCTGGTGGGTCTGGTTTCACAGATACGCAGTATTTT.

This clone is medium-sized in the sample. The V gene is TRBV11-2, the J gene TRBJ1-5; no definite D call. The V gene lost 2 bases and the J gene lost 0 bases, with 5 bases spanning the gap. Germline assignment: CDR1 SGHAT and CDR2 FQNNGV. The CDR3 is made up of 14 amino acids. The CDR3 bases are TGTGCCAGCAGCTTAAGCGATAGCAATCAGCCCCAGCATTTT. Translating gives CASSLSDSNQPQHF.

J is TRBJ1-6 and V is TRBV6-5; maybe TRBD1 (5 bases). V shed 2 bases and J shed 8 bases, with 7 bases lying between them. This CDR3 has 13 amino acids. In germline, CDR1 is MNHEY, CDR2 SVGAGI. The CDR3 region has the DNA TGTGCCAGCAGTTACCAGGGAGATTCACCCCTCCACTTT. Its translation: CASSYQGDSPLHF.

The chain recombines TRBV5-6 with TRBJ1-2, with D possibly matching TRBD1 (5 bases). The V gene lost 4 bases and the J gene lost 3 bases, with 10 bases spanning the gap. CDR1 is SGHDT, CDR2 YYEEEE, per germline. The CDR3 has 13 amino acids. DNA of the CDR3: TGTGCCAGCAGCGAGGGGCCTTACTATGGCTACACCTTC. This codes for CASSEGPYYGYTF.

This rearrangement joins TRBV6-1 to TRBJ2-7; TRBD2 matches 8 bases. From germline, CDR1 is MNHNS and CDR2 SASEGT. The V gene end was trimmed by 2 bases and the J gene end by 4 bases; junction bases not matched to a gene: 7. The CDR3 loop spans 15 amino acids. CDR3 sequence reads: CASSEWIAGTYEQYF. CDR3 coding DNA: TGTGCCAGCAGTGAATGGATAGCGGGGACTTACGAGCAGTACTTC.

CDR3 DNA: TGTGCCAGCAGACCCTCCGGGACTAGCAATCAGCCCCAGCATTTT. As protein: CASRPSGTSNQPQHF. V gene TRBV6-5 combines with J gene TRBJ1-5; D might be TRBD1 (5 bases). This CDR3 has 15 amino acids. In germline, CDR1 is MNHEY, CDR2 SVGAGI. Trimming took 6 bases from V and 0 from J, leaving 12 bases between them.

Comment on this clone: Distinct nucleotide sequences in the sample also encode this CDR3. This sequence joins TRBV30 and TRBJ2-5; no clear D gene. Germline-derived CDR1 and CDR2 are GTSNPN and SVGIG (reference sequence). With 0 bases removed from V and 5 bases from J, the gap between germline ends came to 4 bases. This CDR3 spans 11 amino acids. As DNA, the CDR3 is TGTGCCTGGAGTGTCGGCGAGACCCAGTACTTC. It codes for CAWSVGETQYF.

The CDR3 here is CASSQEASGGQETQYF. The CDR3 DNA reads TGTGCCAGCAGCCAAGAGGCTAGCGGGGGACAAGAGACCCAGTACTTC. This chain uses TRBV3-1 (or the pseudogene TRBV3-2) with TRBJ2-5; 10 bases map to TRBD2. The V gene end was trimmed by 0 bases and the J gene end by 2 bases; junction bases not matched to a gene: 3. There are 16 residues in the CDR3. Per the germline V gene, CDR1 is LGHDT and CDR2 is YNNKEL (reference sequence).

J is TRBJ2-2 and V is TRBV6-5; 9 bases align to TRBD1. Unmatched junction bases numbered 6, after V lost 2 bases and J lost 5 bases. Germline CDR1 and CDR2: MNHEY and SVGAGI. The CDR3 spans 16 residues. Here the CDR3 DNA reads TGTGCCAGCAGTTACGCGGGGACAGGGATGACCGGGGAGCTGTTTTTT. Protein product: CASSYAGTGMTGELFF.

The rearrangement links TRBV5-1 to TRBJ1-1; D is perhaps TRBD1 (5 bases). The germline CDR1 and CDR2 sequences are SGHRS and YFSETQ. The CDR3 consists of 15 residues. V lost 4 bases and J lost 4, with 17 bases in between. DNA of the CDR3: TGCGCCAGCAGCCCATCCGGGACGGCCGGCACTGAAGCTTTCTTT. Its translation is CASSPSGTAGTEAFF.

This sequence joins TRBV6-5 and TRBJ2-3; TRBD1 matches at 9 bases. Germline CDR1 is MNHEY and CDR2 is SVGAGI. The CDR3 length is 15 residues. V shed 7 bases, J shed 4 bases, and the junction held 9 bases outside the gene matches. The CDR3: CASIRDRVWSDTQYF. The CDR3 DNA is TGTGCCAGCATAAGGGACAGGGTATGGTCAGATACGCAGTATTTT.

V and J are TRBV27 and TRBJ2-4; D uncertain. The V end lost 8 bases, the J end lost 9 bases, and 14 bases lay between the germline ends. The CDR3 spans 12 residues. CDR1 is MNHEY and CDR2 is SMNVEV in the germline V gene (reference sequence). The CDR3 reads CASRPDSGIQYF. The DNA of the CDR3 is TGTGCCAGCCGTCCCGACTCCGGCATTCAGTACTTC.

This chain uses TRBV6-4 with TRBJ1-4; 8 nucleotides line up with TRBD1. Germline CDR1 is MRHNA and CDR2 is SNTAGT. V shed 7 bases and J 4 bases; nucleotides not matched to a gene: 8. The length of the CDR3 is 15 residues. Written as DNA, the CDR3 is TGTGCCAGCATCAGAATACAGGGGGTTAATGAAAAACTGTTTTTT. Translation: CASIRIQGVNEKLFF.

This clone appeared once. The genes are TRBV24-1 and TRBJ2-5, with D perhaps matching TRBD2 (7 bases). This CDR3 region has 15 residues. Trimming shortened V by 4 bases and J by 6 bases, and 17 bases separated the two germline ends. Germline V CDR1 and CDR2: KGHDR, SFDVKD. The CDR3 reads CATSDTIQGGKTQYF. The CDR3 DNA is TGTGCCACCAGTGACACCATACAGGGAGGGAAGACCCAGTACTTC.

The chain is built from TRBV4-3 and TRBJ1-2; D gene uncertain. CDR3 length equals 15 residues. Trimming removed 3 bases at V and 4 bases at J, with 15 bases between. The germline gives CDR1 LGHNA, CDR2 YSLEER. The CDR3 bases are TGCGCCAGCAGCCAGCGAGGGCGGCTGAGCTATGGCTACACCTTC. It is translated as CASSQRGRLSYGYTF.

The rearrangement links TRBV5-1 to TRBJ2-3, with 12 bases that match TRBD2. CDR3 size: 15 residues. Germline V gene lookup returns CDR1 SGHRS and CDR2 YFSETQ. The ends lost 1 base at V and 7 bases at J; junction bases unmatched: 4. CDR3 coding DNA: TGCGCCAGCAGCTTGCCTAGCGGGGGGGCGAATACGCAGTATTTT. Translating gives CASSLPSGGANTQYF.

The V gene is TRBV5-4, the J gene TRBJ2-1, with D possibly TRBD2 on 5 matching bases. There are 14 residues in the CDR3. V shed 4 bases and J shed 3 bases, with 11 bases lying between them. Germline lookup yields CDR1 SGHNT and CDR2 YYREEE (reference sequence). The CDR3 sequence is CASSMAGLYNEQFF. DNA of the CDR3: TGTGCCAGCAGCATGGCAGGACTCTACAATGAGCAGTTCTTC.

The rearrangement joins TRBV18 to TRBJ1-6, with TRBD1 identical over 9 bases. CDR1 and CDR2 from the germline V gene are KGHSH and LQKENI. V dropped 1 base and J dropped 7; count of bases not matched to a gene: 2. This CDR3 is built from 15 residues. The CDR3 sequence: CASSPRQGENSPLHF. Written as DNA, the CDR3 is TGTGCCAGCTCACCACGACAGGGGGAGAATTCACCCCTCCACTTT. Full variable domain (outside the CDR3, taken from reference TRBV18 and TRBJ1-6): NAGVMQNPRHLVRRRGQEARLRCSPMKGHSHVYWYRQLPEEGLKFMVYLQKENIIDESGMPKERFSAEFPKEGPSILRIQQVVRGDSAAYFCASSPRQGENSPLHFGNGTRLTVT.

The gene calls are TRBV14 and TRBJ2-3; D not resolved. Germline V CDR1 and CDR2: SGHDN, FVKESK. This CDR3 has 12 amino acids. With 4 bases removed from V and 4 bases from J, the gap between germline ends came to 6 bases. Here the CDR3 reads CASSRVPDTQYF. Here the CDR3 DNA reads TGTGCCAGCAGCCGAGTTCCAGATACGCAGTATTTT.

The CDR3 DNA sequence: TGCGCCAGCAGCCATGAGGGGGTAGGACAGCCCCAGCATTTT. Protein sequence: CASSHEGVGQPQHF. This chain links TRBV4-1 with TRBJ1-5; tentative D call: TRBD1 (6 bases). V gave up 3 bases and J gave up 7 bases, with 13 bases separating them. Germline CDR1 reads MGHRA; CDR2 reads YSYEKL. The CDR3 has 14 residues.

The chain employs TRBV18 and TRBJ2-3; no reliable D call. The V and J ends lost 3 bases and 7 bases respectively, with 8 bases between them. CDR1 is KGHSH and CDR2 is LQKENI in the germline V gene. This CDR3 region has 12 residues. In DNA form, the CDR3 reads TGTGCCAGCTCACCTGAGGACCATACGCAGTATTTT. It codes for CASSPEDHTQYF.

The V gene is TRBV29-1, the J gene TRBJ1-1; 7 nucleotides agree with TRBD1. Trimming removed 7 bases from V and 0 bases from J; junction bases left unmatched: 2. The CDR3 is made up of 12 amino acids. Looked up from germline, CDR1 is SQVTM and CDR2 is ANQGSEA. The CDR3 DNA reads TGCAGCGGGGGACAGATGAACACTGAAGCTTTCTTT. It codes for CSGGQMNTEAFF.

This chain connects TRBV19 to TRBJ2-2; 8 nucleotides agree with TRBD1. The CDR3 spans 15 residues. Germline lookup yields CDR1 LNHDA and CDR2 SQIVND (reference sequence). With V trimmed by 1 base and J by 6 bases, 4 bases remained unmatched. CDR3 DNA: TGTGCCAGTAGTATAGTCGGACAGGGCGCCGGGGAGCTGTTTTTT. Translation: CASSIVGQGAGELFF.

This chain joins TRBV19 and TRBJ1-2, with D perhaps TRBD1 (6 bases). Trimming cost V 3 bases and J 1 base, with 12 bases left between them. The germline V gene encodes CDR1 LNHDA and CDR2 SQIVND (reference sequence). The CDR3 spans 15 residues. In DNA, the CDR3 is TGTGCCAGTAGTATCGGCACAGGGATTAACTATGGCTACACCTTC. Its protein is CASSIGTGINYGYTF.